Given below is one T cell receptor (beta chain) in context. As yet, its antigen is unknown. This sample was taken from a study of early T cells in non-severe SARS-CoV-2 infection. Study at large: Sequencing used unsorted whole-blood bulk RNA, so chains lack pairing. Study-wide results and caveats: Missing private and CD4 specificities, VDJdb matching favored anti-spike CD8 responses.

TCRdb reprocessed the 5' RACE reads via MiXCR and lists one record per CDR3 protein. Altogether tens of thousands of distinct CDR3 sequences are present, roughly 15% being singletons, with the ten largest covering roughly 3.8%. The input for sequencing was whole blood, taken at baseline. The sequence came from an adult who was a healthcare worker with PCR-confirmed SARS-CoV-2 infection or an uninfected control (not recorded which).

The CDR3 protein is CASSVVGTTKETQYF. The CDR3 DNA reads TGTGCCAGCAGCGTAGTCGGAACAACTAAAGAGACCCAGTACTTC. This chain connects TRBV9 to TRBJ2-5, with D unclear. V was pared by 0 bases and J by 3 bases, with 12 bases between. The CDR3 contains 15 residues. In germline, CDR1 is SGDLS, CDR2 YYNGEE.